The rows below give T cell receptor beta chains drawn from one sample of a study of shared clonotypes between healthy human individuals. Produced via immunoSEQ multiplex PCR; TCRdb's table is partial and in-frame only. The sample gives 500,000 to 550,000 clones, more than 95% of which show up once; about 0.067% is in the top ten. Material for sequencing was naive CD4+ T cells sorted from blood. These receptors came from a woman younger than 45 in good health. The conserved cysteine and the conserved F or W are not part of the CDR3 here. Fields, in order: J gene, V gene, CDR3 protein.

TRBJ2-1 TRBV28 ASRSRGLVINEQF
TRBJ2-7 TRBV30 AWSDFSYEQY
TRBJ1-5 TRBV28 ASSLPPRPQH
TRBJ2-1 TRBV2 ASRWDRGNHNEQF
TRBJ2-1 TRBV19 ASSRLAGVYNEQF
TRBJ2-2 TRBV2 ASSEGLAGTGELF
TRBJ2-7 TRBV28 ASSSGQIYEQY
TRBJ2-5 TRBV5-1 ASSFGTSQETQY
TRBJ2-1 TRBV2 ASRPGLAGSQQF
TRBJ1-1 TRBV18 ASSPRTGRDTEAF
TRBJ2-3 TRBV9 ASSVAPSGTDTQY
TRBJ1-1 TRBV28 ASSAGVNTEAF
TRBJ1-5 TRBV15 ATSRERPGRSHNQPQH
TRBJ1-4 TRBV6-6 ASSYGPLPDEKLF
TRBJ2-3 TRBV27 ASSLGYRGPQPTQY
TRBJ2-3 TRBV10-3 AISESMGRGDTQY
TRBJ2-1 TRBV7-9 ASSPPDLSSYNEQF
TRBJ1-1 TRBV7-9 ASSFMVGAF
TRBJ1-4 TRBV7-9 ASSLGAGEKLF
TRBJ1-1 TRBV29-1 SVAEYRAEAF
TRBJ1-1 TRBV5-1 ASSAGPMNTEAF
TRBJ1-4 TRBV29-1 SVGRQGLSEKLF
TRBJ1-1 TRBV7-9 ASRAGGSTEAF
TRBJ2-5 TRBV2 ASSEDIEETQY
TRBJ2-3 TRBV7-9 ASSLQIAGGTDTQY
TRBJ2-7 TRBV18 ASSPPGSRGEQY
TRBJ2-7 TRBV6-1 ASSEARGGSYEQY
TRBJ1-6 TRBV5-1 ASSFVGVYYNSPLH
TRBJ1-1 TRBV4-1 ASSHPPAEAF
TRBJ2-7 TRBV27 ASSLSSGRPPYEQY
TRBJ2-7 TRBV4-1 ASSQSSGTLAYEQY
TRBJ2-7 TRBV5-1 ASSLGLAPYEQY
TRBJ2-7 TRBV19 ASSKSFRDYEQY
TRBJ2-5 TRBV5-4 ASSLAKGGETQY
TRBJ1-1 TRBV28 ASKRGNTEAF
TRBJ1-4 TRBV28 ASSLFRGPGKLF
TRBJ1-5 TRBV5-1 ASSPGARSGNQPQH
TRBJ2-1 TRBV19 ASLNPGQGLNEQF
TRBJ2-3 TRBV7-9 ASSGPRGRVTDTQY
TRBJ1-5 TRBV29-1 STQEGFGQPQH
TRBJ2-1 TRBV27 ASTPLAGGFYNEQF
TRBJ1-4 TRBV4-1 ASSAHSATNEKLF
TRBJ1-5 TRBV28 ASSDLNQQH
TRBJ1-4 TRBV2 ASSDITVGQGSELF
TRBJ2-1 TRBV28 ASRPPGKHNEQF
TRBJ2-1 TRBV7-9 ASSLTRTNEQF
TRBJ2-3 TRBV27 ASRPSYRADTQY
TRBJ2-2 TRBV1 TSSQALAESNTGELF
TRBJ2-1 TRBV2 ASRGSWREQGNEQF
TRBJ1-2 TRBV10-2 ASSGSNYGYT
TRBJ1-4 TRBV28 ASRRGASNEKLF
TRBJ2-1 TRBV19 ASSNGGEQF
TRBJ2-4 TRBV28 ASSFQGPTRRY